Each of the 28 T cell receptor beta chains below was sequenced from the same sample in a study of T cells in Graves' hyperthyroidism and ophthalmopathy (dated by TCRdb to between 2018 and 2021). Libraries were prepared through multiplex PCR. The sequencing machine was an Illumina HiSeq 2000. The TCR beta CDR3 regions were amplified from the RNA transcripts. A first-round RT-PCR of the TCR CDR3 used the HTBI primer set with the Qiagen OneStep RT-PCR kit. The public reads were reprocessed in TCRdb via fastp at Q25 and MiXCR, keeping in-frame beta chains. Each entry is one CDR3 protein sequence, shown with its most common DNA and genes. This sample comprises about 840,000 distinct CDR3 sequences, about two fifths of them detected only once. 8.9% of the sample is held by the ten biggest clonotypes. Sequenced sample: blood. The receptor source for this set is a man aged 18 to 30 with Graves' hyperthyroidism.

With respect to this clonotype: This sequence may be a read error, since a much larger clone differs from it by one base. The CDR3 DNA reads TGTGCCAGCAGCACCCGAGGGTCGGATGGCTACACCTTC. Encoded protein: CASSTRGSDGYTF. The chain uses TRBV9 and TRBJ1-2; unclear D gene. Looked up from germline, CDR1 is SGDLS and CDR2 is YYNGEE. Between the trimmed V and J ends, which lost 4 bases and 6 bases, there was a span of 13 bases. The CDR3 consists of 13 residues.

V usage is TRBV29-1 and J usage is TRBJ1-2; no reliable D call. The germline CDR1 and CDR2 sequences are SQVTM and ANQGSEA. The CDR3 totals 11 residues. V lost 8 bases, J lost 5 bases, and 12 bases lay in between. In DNA form, the CDR3 reads TGCAGCAAAGGCCAGCGGTATGGCTACACCTTC. Its protein is CSKGQRYGYTF.

This chain connects TRBV7-2 to TRBJ1-1; 8 bases are shared with TRBD1. The CDR3 is made up of 16 amino acids. Per the germline V gene, CDR1 is SGHTA and CDR2 is FQGNSA. Trimming cost V 3 bases and J 4 bases; bases outside gene matches: 10. DNA of the CDR3: TGTGCCAGCAGCTTGGACAGGGTGAGGATGAGCACTGAAGCTTTCTTT. Translated: CASSLDRVRMSTEAFF.

V usage is TRBV9 and J usage is TRBJ1-1; D is uncertain. Germline CDR1 SGDLS, CDR2 YYNGEE. This CDR3 is built from 14 residues. The DNA of the CDR3 is TGTGCTAGAGATCCCAGAGGGTTGGACACTGAAGCTTTCTTT. Its protein is CARDPRGLDTEAFF.

Turning to this clonotype: A clone one base away is much larger, so this may be a read error. The V gene is TRBV25-1, the J gene TRBJ2-2; D remains unclear. CDR3 length: 13 residues. Looked up from germline, CDR1 is MGHDK and CDR2 is SYGVNS. In DNA, the CDR3 is TGTGCCGGCAGTGAATATTTCACCGGGGAGCTGTTTTTT. It codes for CAGSEYFTGELFF.

The chain is built from TRBV29-1 and TRBJ1-5, with no clear D. Trimming removed 6 bases from V and 7 bases from J, with 4 bases in between. The CDR3 runs 9 residues. Germline CDR1 SQVTM, CDR2 ANQGSEA. The CDR3 loop is CSVRQPQHF. The CDR3, as DNA: TGCAGCGTACGGCAGCCCCAGCATTTT.

This clonotype was seen a few times. The chain carries TRBV5-1 and TRBJ2-7, with D maybe TRBD1 (5 bases). Germline V gene lookup returns CDR1 SGHRS and CDR2 YFSETQ. There are 15 residues in the CDR3. Trimming stripped 2 bases from V and 0 bases from J, with 12 bases between. The CDR3 sequence is CASSLQALSSYEQYF. The CDR3 coding sequence is TGCGCCAGCAGCTTACAGGCCCTGAGCTCCTACGAGCAGTACTTC.

This sequence joins TRBV6-1 and TRBJ2-7; 7 bases are shared with TRBD1. From germline, CDR1 is MNHNS and CDR2 SASEGT. The CDR3 sequence is 16 residues long. Trimming took 4 bases from V and 7 from J; bases not matched to a gene: 16. The DNA for the CDR3 is TGTGCCAGCAGTGGTCCTTTACAGGGGAGCATTGCTGAGCAGTACTTC. Amino acids: CASSGPLQGSIAEQYF.

This clonotype was picked up a small number of times. V is TRBV19 and J is TRBJ2-7; 8 positions match TRBD2. CDR1 and CDR2 from the germline V gene are LNHDA and SQIVND (reference sequence). V was pared by 4 bases and J by 5 bases, with 7 bases of the junction left unmatched. The CDR3 extends over 14 amino acids. The chain's CDR3 is CASSKGLVIHEQYF. The CDR3 region has the DNA TGTGCCAGTAGTAAGGGACTAGTAATCCACGAGCAGTACTTC.

A note on this clonotype: This may be a read error: a much more frequent sequence differs by one nucleotide. The chain has TRBV20-1 and TRBJ2-5, with D tentatively TRBD2 (5 bases). Looked up from germline, CDR1 is DFQATT and CDR2 is SNEGSKA (reference sequence). Trimming shortened V by 3 bases and J by 7 bases, and 15 bases separated the two germline ends. The CDR3 covers 13 residues. The CDR3 is CSASRLAWGTQYF. As DNA, the CDR3 is TGCAGTGCTAGTCGCCTAGCTTGGGGGACCCAGTACTTC.

This clonotype was counted many times. This chain uses TRBV7-9 with TRBJ2-2; TRBD1 agrees at 7 bases. The CDR3 totals 15 residues. The V and J ends lost 2 bases and 4 bases, in that order; junction bases with no gene match: 4. Germline assignment: CDR1 SEHNR and CDR2 FQNEAQ (reference sequence). The CDR3 DNA follows: TGTGCCAGCAGCTTACAGACAGGGCTCACCGGGGAGCTGTTTTTT. It codes for CASSLQTGLTGELFF.

The table lists this clonotype with many counts. The chain has TRBV7-6 and TRBJ2-7; 8 nucleotides agree with TRBD2. The germline V gene encodes CDR1 SGHVS and CDR2 FNYEAQ. The trim removed 4 bases at V and 4 bases at J, leaving 3 bases unmatched. CDR3 length: 13 amino acids. CDR3 in DNA: TGTGCCAGCAGCTCGGGAGGGCCGTACGAGCAGTACTTC. It encodes CASSSGGPYEQYF.

Concerning this clonotype: The junction departs from the called germline gene at one end, perhaps through a read error. The genes are TRBV12-3 or TRBV12-4 and TRBJ1-3; D not resolved. This CDR3 is 13 amino acids long. CDR3 protein: CASSSGSGSTIYF. Here the CDR3 DNA reads TGTGCCAGCAGTTCAGGCTCTGGAAGCACCATATATTTT.

The chain is built from TRBV2 and TRBJ2-7, with a tentative D call TRBD1 (5 bases). V gave up 6 bases and J gave up 0 bases, with 12 bases separating them. The germline V gene has CDR1 SNHLY and CDR2 FYNNEI. The CDR3 contains 14 residues. CDR3 DNA: TGTGCCAGCAGCGCCCTAGGGGCCTCCTACGAGCAGTACTTC. Amino acid sequence: CASSALGASYEQYF.

J is TRBJ2-2 and V is TRBV6-5, with 9 bases that match TRBD2. J gave up 7 bases and V 3 bases, and 6 bases lay outside the gene matches. CDR3 length equals 15 residues. Germline V gives CDR1 MNHEY, CDR2 SVGAGI. CDR3 residues: CASSYSGGPGGELFF. The CDR3 DNA is TGTGCCAGCAGTTATAGCGGGGGACCGGGCGGGGAGCTGTTTTTT.

Concerning this clonotype itself: Just one base apart from a much larger clone, this may be a read error. The J gene is TRBJ2-7, the V gene TRBV7-3; 7 bases are a match to TRBD2. The end of the DNA is better explained by TRBJ2-1, so the J call may be wrong. Germline CDR1 is SGHTA and CDR2 is FQGTGA. This CDR3 is built from 14 residues. Here the CDR3 DNA reads TGTGCCAGCAGCCCGGATCGACTAGCTTACGAGCAGTTCTTC. It codes for CASSPDRLAYEQFF.

This clonotype was found a few times. This chain links TRBV9 with TRBJ2-7, with a tentative D call TRBD2 (7 bases). The CDR3 is 15 amino acids. From germline, CDR1 is SGDLS and CDR2 YYNGEE. V shed 0 bases and J shed 5 bases, with 15 bases lying between them. CDR3 region: CASSVVGGGHDEQYF. CDR3 sequence (DNA): TGTGCCAGCAGCGTAGTGGGGGGGGGCCATGACGAGCAGTACTTC.

CDR3 in DNA: TGTGCCAGTAGTACAATCCCCGGGACAGGGATTTTCTATGGCTACACCTTC. This gives the protein CASSTIPGTGIFYGYTF. The rearrangement uses TRBV19 and TRBJ1-2; 9 bases map to TRBD1. This CDR3 spans 17 amino acids. V trimming: 4 bases; J trimming: 4 bases; junction bases outside the gene matches: 13. Per the germline V gene, CDR1 is LNHDA and CDR2 is SQIVND (reference sequence).

The genes are TRBV29-1 and TRBJ1-2, with D possibly being TRBD1 (5 bases). Trimming left V 5 bases short and J 5 bases short, with 12 bases between. Looked up from germline, CDR1 is SQVTM and CDR2 is ANQGSEA. The CDR3 consists of 12 residues. CDR3 amino acids: CSVPRQRYGYTF. The DNA of the CDR3 is TGCAGCGTTCCCAGACAGAGATATGGCTACACCTTC.

There are a few counts of this clonotype. V and J are TRBV11-2 and TRBJ2-5, with D uncertain. Germline V gene lookup returns CDR1 SGHAT and CDR2 FQNNGV. The CDR3 is 12 amino acids. Deletions cut 3 bases from V and 11 bases from J, with 13 bases between. Here the CDR3 reads CASSLDTTLQYF. The CDR3 DNA reads TGTGCCAGCAGCTTGGATACCACCTTACAGTACTTC.

Concerning this clonotype itself: At one end, the junction sequence differs from germline, possibly due to a read error. The chain links TRBV11-2 to TRBJ1-1; 7 bases align to TRBD1. The CDR3 consists of 14 residues. Per germline, CDR1 SGHAT and CDR2 FQNNGV. The CDR3 is CASGLRQGSTEAFF. Written as DNA, the CDR3 is TGTGCCAGCGGCTTGCGACAGGGCAGCACTGAAGCTTTCTTT.

This clonotype was counted ten times or more. V and J are TRBV19 and TRBJ1-5; tentative D call: TRBD1 (5 bases). This CDR3 comprises 14 residues. V was cut by 3 bases and J by 5 bases, with 11 bases left in between. Germline CDR1 is LNHDA and CDR2 is SQIVND (reference sequence). The chain's CDR3 is CASSMGGGHQPQHF. The CDR3 bases are TGTGCCAGTAGTATGGGTGGGGGTCATCAGCCCCAGCATTTT.

CDR3 in DNA: TGTGCCAGCAGCTTAGCGCGTATTCTGGGACAACAGATGACTTTCTTT. Protein: CASSLARILGQQMTFF. The V call is TRBV7-8, the J call TRBJ1-1; the D gene is possibly TRBD1 (6 bases). CDR1 SGHVS and CDR2 FQNEAQ come from the germline V gene. The V end lost 0 bases, the J end lost 12 bases, and 23 bases lay between the germline ends. The CDR3 has 16 amino acids.

This rearrangement joins TRBV2 to TRBJ1-1; D ambiguous. Trimming took off 5 bases at V and 5 bases at J, with 15 bases between the two ends. The CDR3 consists of 14 residues. Looked up from germline, CDR1 is SNHLY and CDR2 is FYNNEI. DNA for the CDR3: TGTGCCAGCAGTCCGCAGGAGGTGGGTACTGAAGCTTTCTTT. It yields the protein CASSPQEVGTEAFF.

The rearrangement joins TRBV5-1 to TRBJ1-3; 10 nucleotides line up with TRBD1. Per germline, CDR1 SGHRS and CDR2 YFSETQ. The V and J ends lost 3 bases and 0 bases, in that order; junction bases with no gene match: 6. CDR3 length equals 17 residues. CDR3 protein: CASSSTTGGHSGNTIYF. In nucleotides, the CDR3 is TGCGCCAGCAGCTCGACGACAGGGGGCCACTCTGGAAACACCATATATTTT.

This chain joins TRBV7-2 and TRBJ2-7, with 8 bases matching TRBD1. Per the germline V gene, CDR1 is SGHTA and CDR2 is FQGNSA. V shed 2 bases and J 6 bases; nucleotides not matched to a gene: 15. The length of the CDR3 is 17 residues. This chain's CDR3 is CASSLWSPQGATTEQYF. CDR3 nucleotide sequence: TGTGCCAGCAGCTTATGGTCACCCCAGGGGGCAACCACCGAGCAGTACTTC.

This clonotype has ten or more counts. This chain joins TRBV10-3 and TRBJ2-7, with 8 bases that match TRBD2. This CDR3 has 16 amino acids. Germline loops: CDR1 ENHRY, CDR2 SYGVKD. V was pared by 6 bases and J by 0 bases, with 10 bases of the junction left unmatched. CDR3 amino acids: CAIRNGLAGSSYEQYF. In DNA, the CDR3 is TGTGCCATCAGAAACGGACTAGCTGGGAGCTCCTACGAGCAGTACTTC.

Many counts were recorded for this clonotype. The chain recombines TRBV7-2 with TRBJ1-1, with D maybe TRBD1 (6 bases). This CDR3 comprises 14 residues. Germline loops: CDR1 SGHTA, CDR2 FQGNSA. Trimming took off 5 bases at V and 1 base at J, with 11 bases between the two ends. CDR3 sequence (DNA): TGTGCCAGCAGCCGGGGGGCGCGGAACACTGAAGCTTTCTTT. Translated, it gives CASSRGARNTEAFF.